The clone carrying this TCR beta chain was seen more than once but under ten times. Its antigen is not identified. Germline values: CDR1 SGHVS, CDR2 FQNEAQ. Trimming took 1 base from V and 7 from J, leaving 11 bases between them. The CDR3 spans 14 residues. The entry originates in a study of T-cell memory formation after mild COVID-19. For the study at large: TCR clusters largely stayed donor specific.

It was 5'RACE with constant-segment primers that produced the TCR alpha and TCR beta cDNA libraries, which carried sample barcodes and UMIs. TCRdb itself ran the 5' RACE reads through MiXCR, one entry per CDR3 protein. The table records 120,000 or so distinct CDR3 sequences, 15% to 20% of them present only once. Study-wide points: Researchers report contracting CD4+ clones mostly in CM and EM, with CD8+ clones in EMRA. Some clones that responded turned up in pre-infection memory, which suggests that cross-reactive memory joined in.

The clonotype originates from a man between 18 and 35 years old who had mild COVID-19 (a few samples of this study predate the infection). Cell type and time point are not known. V usage is TRBV7-8 and J usage is TRBJ1-5, with D hard to call. Source material: PBMCs or a T cell subset sorted from them (not recorded which). DNA of the CDR3: TGTGCCAGCAGCTTAGAACCCCTCGGGCAGCCCCAGCATTTT. The encoded protein is CASSLEPLGQPQHF. Drawing the rest from reference TRBV7-8 and TRBJ1-5, the complete variable domain is GAGVSQSPRYKVAKRGQDVALRCDPISGHVSLFWYQQALGQGPEFLTYFQNEAQLDKSGLPSDRFFAERPEGSVSTLKIQRTQQEDSAVYLCASSLEPLGQPQHFGDGTRLSIL.